These 30 T cell receptor beta chains were all obtained from the same sample, sequenced in a study of cytomegalovirus exposure and HLA in healthy donors. PCR was performed using 60 Vbeta and 13 Jbeta primers. Libraries were prepared by immunoSEQ multiplex PCR; TCRdb keeps only in-frame clonotypes and omits some of them. The sample consists of 140,000 to 150,000 clones, around 67% of them appearing once. Sequenced material: PBMCs. The receptors come from a woman younger than 30 in good health and CMV-seronegative.

This chain joins TRBV4-3 and TRBJ2-7; D might be TRBD1 (6 bases). V was cut by 5 bases and J by 3 bases, with 20 bases left in between. This CDR3 spans 16 amino acids. Germline CDR1 LGHNA, CDR2 YSLEER. CDR3 bases: TGCGCCAGCAGCTCCCACGCGGGCAGGGACAACTACGAGCAGTACTTC. Translation: CASSSHAGRDNYEQYF.

This clone was observed once. The chain employs TRBV9 and TRBJ2-5; perhaps TRBD2 as D (5 bases). The CDR3 has 15 amino acids. Per the germline V gene, CDR1 is SGDLS and CDR2 is YYNGEE. V was clipped by 1 base and J by 7 bases, with 17 bases between them. This CDR3 reads CASSVNSVTPWTQYF. The DNA of the CDR3 is TGTGCCAGCAGCGTAAATAGCGTGACTCCGTGGACCCAGTACTTC.

A few counts support this clone. V is TRBV7-6 and J is TRBJ1-1, with 8 bases matching TRBD1. Germline-derived CDR1 and CDR2 are SGHVS and FNYEAQ. Unmatched junction bases numbered 8, after V lost 5 bases and J lost 0 bases. The CDR3 consists of 16 residues. CDR3 coding DNA: TGTGCCAGCAGCCTCCAACAGGGGGTGATGAACACTGAAGCTTTCTTT. This encodes CASSLQQGVMNTEAFF.

The chain employs TRBV11-3 and TRBJ1-1; D gene unclear. The CDR3 length is 15 residues. Germline assignment: CDR1 SGHNT and CDR2 YENEEA. The V and J ends lost 2 bases and 8 bases respectively, with 18 bases between them. As DNA, the CDR3 is TGTGCCAGCAGCTTAACCGGTCAGGTATGGAACGAAGCTTTCTTT. Translating it yields CASSLTGQVWNEAFF.

This clone has just one count. The rearrangement uses TRBV4-3 and TRBJ2-7, with TRBD2 matching 10 bases. The CDR3 has 15 amino acids. CDR1 is LGHNA and CDR2 is YSLEER in the germline V gene. Unmatched junction bases numbered 4, after V lost 3 bases and J lost 2 bases. The CDR3 protein is CASSQALAGAYEQYF. The CDR3 region has the DNA TGCGCCAGCAGCCAGGCTCTAGCGGGAGCCTACGAGCAGTACTTC.

The chain links TRBV11-2 to TRBJ1-1, with D uncertain. From germline, CDR1 is SGHAT and CDR2 FQNNGV. There are 13 residues in the CDR3. Trimming pared 1 base from V and 8 bases from J, leaving 11 bases between. The CDR3 nucleotides are TGTGCCAGCAGCTTAGGCCCGGGATCCGAAGCTTTCTTT. As protein: CASSLGPGSEAFF. Drawing the rest from reference TRBV11-2 and TRBJ1-1, the complete variable domain is EAGVAQSPRYKIIEKRQSVAFWCNPISGHATLYWYQQILGQGPKLLIQFQNNGVVDDSQLPKDRFSAERLKGVDSTLKIQPAKLEDSAVYLCASSLGPGSEAFFGQGTRLTVV.

In its sample, this clone was seen once. This chain connects TRBV9 to TRBJ2-1, with D perhaps matching TRBD2 (5 bases). V lost 0 bases, J lost 2 bases, and 9 bases lay in between. CDR3 length equals 15 residues. Germline CDR1 SGDLS, CDR2 YYNGEE. The CDR3 coding sequence is TGTGCCAGCAGCGTAGCTACGGAGGCCTACAATGAGCAGTTCTTC. It is translated as CASSVATEAYNEQFF.

The gene calls are TRBV30 and TRBJ2-3; 8 bases map to TRBD2. Germline V CDR1 and CDR2: GTSNPN, SVGIG (reference sequence). CDR3 length: 14 residues. After removal of 2 bases from V and 1 base from J, the junction contained 2 bases not matched to a gene. The CDR3 nucleotides are TGTGCCTGGAGTCAAGCGGGGGGCACAGATACGCAGTATTTT. Its translation: CAWSQAGGTDTQYF.

The V and J genes are TRBV5-6 and TRBJ1-5; D is unclear. V lost 1 base and J 1 base, leaving 9 bases between the germline ends. This CDR3 contains 15 residues. Germline V lookup: CDR1 SGHDT, CDR2 YYEEEE. CDR3 coding DNA: TGTGCCAGCAGCTTGCGGGTGCTAAGCAATCAGCCCCAGCATTTT. This codes for CASSLRVLSNQPQHF.

The chain carries TRBV7-6 and TRBJ2-1, with D possibly TRBD2 on 5 matching bases. The CDR3 spans 17 residues. The V and J ends lost 4 bases and 4 bases respectively, with 20 bases between them. In germline, CDR1 is SGHVS, CDR2 FNYEAQ. The CDR3 is CASSSERAGGLYNEQFF. The DNA of the CDR3 is TGTGCCAGCAGCTCGGAGAGGGCGGGCGGGCTATACAATGAGCAGTTCTTC. The whole variable domain, remainder taken from reference TRBV7-6 and TRBJ2-1, is GAGVSQSPRYKVTKRGQDVALRCDPISGHVSLYWYRQALGQGPEFLTYFNYEAQQDKSGLPNDRFSAERPEGSISTLTIQRTEQRDSAMYRCASSSERAGGLYNEQFFGPGTRLTVL.

V gene TRBV7-9 combines with J gene TRBJ2-1; TRBD2 might be the D (6 bases). The CDR3 totals 18 residues. V lost 0 bases, J lost 2 bases, and 17 bases lay in between. CDR1 and CDR2 from the germline V gene are SEHNR and FQNEAQ (reference sequence). CDR3 region: CASSLAYDISGAYNEQFF. CDR3 DNA sequence: TGTGCCAGCAGCTTAGCCTACGATATTAGCGGAGCCTACAATGAGCAGTTCTTC.

The gene calls are TRBV2 and TRBJ2-1, with D perhaps TRBD2 (5 bases). V dropped 11 bases and J dropped 4 bases, with 18 bases sitting between them. Per germline, CDR1 SNHLY and CDR2 FYNNEI. CDR3 length: 14 amino acids. The DNA for the CDR3 is TGTGCCTGCCACTTCGGAAGAGGGTACAATGAGCAGTTCTTC. Its protein is CACHFGRGYNEQFF.

V is TRBV6-5 and J is TRBJ1-6; TRBD1 matches 9 bases. The germline CDR1 and CDR2 sequences are MNHEY and SVGAGI. The CDR3 is 14 amino acids. J gave up 5 bases and V 7 bases, and 3 bases lay outside the gene matches. The CDR3, as DNA: TGTGCCAGCACGGGACAGGGTGATAATTCACCCCTCCACTTT. The encoded protein is CASTGQGDNSPLHF.

The chain couples TRBV11-3 to TRBJ2-7; TRBD1 is a possible D gene (6 bases). The CDR3 covers 14 residues. The germline CDR1 and CDR2 sequences are SGHNT and YENEEA. Between the trimmed V and J ends, which lost 4 bases and 2 bases, there was a span of 12 bases. CDR3 DNA sequence: TGTGCCAGCAGCTCCGGACAGAACCCCTACGAGCAGTACGTC. Protein sequence: CASSSGQNPYEQYV.

A single count supports this clone. V and J are TRBV5-1 and TRBJ2-3; D perhaps matches TRBD2 (6 bases). The length of the CDR3 is 15 residues. Trimming pared 2 bases from V and 2 bases from J, leaving 12 bases between. The germline V gene has CDR1 SGHRS and CDR2 YFSETQ. CDR3 nucleotide sequence: TGCGCCAGCAGCTTCGGGGCGGACTACACAGATACGCAGTATTTT. It encodes CASSFGADYTDTQYF.

This clone was recorded a few times. This sequence joins TRBV6-4 and TRBJ2-3; 10 bases fit TRBD2. V was pared by 2 bases and J by 1 base, with 0 bases of the junction left unmatched. The CDR3 extends over 15 amino acids. Germline V gene lookup returns CDR1 MRHNA and CDR2 SNTAGT. The CDR3 coding sequence is TGTGCCAGCAGTGACGGGACTAGCGGCACAGATACGCAGTATTTT. The encoded protein is CASSDGTSGTDTQYF.

V and J are TRBV7-2 and TRBJ2-5; 11 bases map to TRBD2. Losses at the gene ends were 7 bases for V and 0 bases for J; bases not matched to a gene: 4. Per the germline V gene, CDR1 is SGHTA and CDR2 is FQGNSA. The CDR3 contains 15 residues. The DNA for the CDR3 is TGTGCCAGCACTAGCGGGGGGTCCTACCAAGAGACCCAGTACTTC. As protein: CASTSGGSYQETQYF.

The chain couples TRBV27 to TRBJ2-3, with 9 nucleotides matching TRBD2. This CDR3 contains 15 residues. CDR1 and CDR2 (germline): MNHEY, SMNVEV (reference sequence). V trimming: 2 bases; J trimming: 3 bases; junction bases outside the gene matches: 3. CDR3 DNA sequence: TGTGCCAGCAGTTTACCCGCGGGGGGGACAGATACGCAGTATTTT. It translates to CASSLPAGGTDTQYF.

The V and J genes are TRBV5-1 and TRBJ1-1; a possible D gene is TRBD1 (6 bases). The CDR3 consists of 16 residues. The germline CDR1 and CDR2 sequences are SGHRS and YFSETQ. V gave up 4 bases and J gave up 0 bases, with 16 bases separating them. DNA for the CDR3: TGCGCCAGCAGCCGATTGGACAGTTCCATGAACACTGAAGCTTTCTTT. Protein product: CASSRLDSSMNTEAFF.

The rearrangement uses TRBV5-6 and TRBJ2-1; TRBD2 aligns across 9 bases. The CDR3 has 17 residues. Germline CDR1 reads SGHDT; CDR2 reads YYEEEE. V lost 4 bases to trimming and J lost 3 bases; unmatched junction nucleotides: 11. This chain's CDR3 is CASSGWGAGGFYNEQFF. Written as DNA, the CDR3 is TGTGCCAGCAGCGGGTGGGGAGCGGGAGGCTTCTACAATGAGCAGTTCTTC.

The chain combines TRBV13 with TRBJ2-7; the D gene could be TRBD1 or TRBD2 (5 bases each). V lost 4 bases, J lost 3 bases, and 16 bases lay in between. The CDR3 is 15 residues long. CDR1 PRHDT and CDR2 FYEKMQ come from the germline V gene (reference sequence). The CDR3 DNA is TGTGCCAGCAGCTCCGGTGGGGGTGGGGACTACGAGCAGTACGTC. This gives the protein CASSSGGGGDYEQYV.

The V call is TRBV6-1, the J call TRBJ2-1, with a possible D match to TRBD2 (5 bases). Looked up from germline, CDR1 is MNHNS and CDR2 is SASEGT. The CDR3 length is 14 residues. Trimming took off 3 bases at V and 5 bases at J, with 11 bases between the two ends. This CDR3 is CASSEASRDNEQFF. The CDR3 nucleotides are TGTGCCAGCAGTGAGGCTAGCCGCGACAATGAGCAGTTCTTC.

The J gene is TRBJ1-5, the V gene TRBV10-3, with D possibly being TRBD1 (5 bases). The V end lost 10 bases, the J end lost 0 bases, and 10 bases lay between the germline ends. The CDR3 has 13 amino acids. CDR1 is ENHRY, CDR2 SYGVKD, per germline. CDR3 sequence reads: CASQTDSNQPQHF. The CDR3 region has the DNA TGTGCCAGCCAGACAGATAGCAATCAGCCCCAGCATTTT.

Only a few counts were recorded for this clone. The rearrangement links TRBV14 to TRBJ2-1, with D perhaps matching TRBD1 (5 bases). The V end lost 4 bases, the J end lost 0 bases, and 10 bases lay between the germline ends. The CDR3 length is 15 residues. Looked up from germline, CDR1 is SGHDN and CDR2 is FVKESK. The CDR3 spells CASSRIRDSYNEQFF. CDR3 DNA sequence: TGTGCCAGCAGCCGCATCAGGGACTCCTACAATGAGCAGTTCTTC.

The chain joins TRBV7-9 to TRBJ1-4; D not certain. The CDR3 length is 16 residues. Trimming pared 1 base from V and 2 bases from J, leaving 11 bases between. From germline, CDR1 is SEHNR and CDR2 FQNEAQ (reference sequence). The chain's CDR3 is CASSLVAGSTNEKLFF. The CDR3 DNA sequence: TGTGCCAGCAGCTTAGTTGCGGGATCGACTAATGAAAAACTGTTTTTT. The variable domain in full, completed from reference TRBV7-9 and TRBJ1-4, reads DTGVSQNPRHKITKRGQNVTFRCDPISEHNRLYWYRQTLGQGPEFLTYFQNEAQLEKSRLLSDRFSAERPKGSFSTLEIQRTEQGDSAMYLCASSLVAGSTNEKLFFGSGTQLSVL.

By proportion, this clone is large (0.1 to 1%). The same CDR3 arises from other DNA sequences in this sample as well. DNA for the CDR3: TGTGCCAGCAGTCCTTCCCCCGGGACAGGGGGTACCTACTACGAGCAGTACTTC. Its protein product is CASSPSPGTGGTYYEQYF. The V call is TRBV27, the J call TRBJ2-7, with 11 bases fitting TRBD1. V was pared by 5 bases and J by 3 bases, with 15 bases of the junction left unmatched. The length of the CDR3 is 18 residues. Germline loops: CDR1 MNHEY, CDR2 SMNVEV (reference sequence).

This clone occurred once. V and J are TRBV7-9 and TRBJ1-2; 10 positions agree with TRBD1. The J segment lost 8 bases and the V segment lost 6 bases, leaving 9 bases of the junction unmatched. The CDR3 loop spans 14 amino acids. Germline-derived CDR1 and CDR2 are SEHNR and FQNEAQ (reference sequence). The CDR3 protein is CASSSRQGAKGYTF. The CDR3 DNA reads TGTGCCAGCAGTTCAAGACAGGGGGCGAAGGGCTACACCTTC.

This clone has a handful of counts. This chain links TRBV7-9 with TRBJ2-1, with 9 nucleotides matching TRBD1. The length of the CDR3 is 15 residues. V shed 5 bases and J 9 bases; nucleotides not matched to a gene: 11. The germline gives CDR1 SEHNR, CDR2 FQNEAQ (reference sequence). In nucleotides, the CDR3 is TGTGCCAGCAGCCCCCGGGACAGGGAAAGGGGTGAGCAGTTCTTC. Its protein product is CASSPRDRERGEQFF.

The chain couples TRBV4-3 to TRBJ1-5; no clear D gene. V dropped 0 bases and J dropped 6 bases, with 12 bases sitting between them. This CDR3 contains 15 residues. The germline gives CDR1 LGHNA, CDR2 YSLEER. The CDR3 sequence is CASSQDFTVGQPQHF. CDR3 coding DNA: TGCGCCAGCAGCCAAGATTTCACAGTAGGTCAGCCCCAGCATTTT.

The chain uses TRBV2 and TRBJ2-5, with 12 bases aligning to TRBD2. Germline V gene sequence: CDR1 SNHLY, CDR2 FYNNEI. The length of the CDR3 is 14 residues. The trim removed 7 bases at V and 5 bases at J, leaving 5 bases unmatched. The CDR3 DNA reads as TGTGCCAGCAATCTAGCGGGGGGGCCGGAGACCCAGTACTTC. Protein product: CASNLAGGPETQYF.